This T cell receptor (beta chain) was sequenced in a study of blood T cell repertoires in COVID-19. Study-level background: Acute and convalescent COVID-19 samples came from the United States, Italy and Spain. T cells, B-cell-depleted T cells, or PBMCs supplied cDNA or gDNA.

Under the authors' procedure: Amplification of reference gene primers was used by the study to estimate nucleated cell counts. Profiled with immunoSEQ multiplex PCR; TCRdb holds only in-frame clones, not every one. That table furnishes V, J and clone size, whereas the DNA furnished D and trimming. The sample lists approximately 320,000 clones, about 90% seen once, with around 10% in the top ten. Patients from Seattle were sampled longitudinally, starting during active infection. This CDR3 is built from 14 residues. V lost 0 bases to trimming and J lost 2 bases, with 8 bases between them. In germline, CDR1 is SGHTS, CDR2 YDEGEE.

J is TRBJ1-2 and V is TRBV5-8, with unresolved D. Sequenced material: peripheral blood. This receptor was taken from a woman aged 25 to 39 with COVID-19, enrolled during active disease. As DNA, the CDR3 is TGTGCCAGCAGCTTGGGGTGGGAGAACTATGGCTACACCTTC. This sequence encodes CASSLGWENYGYTF.